Sequencing of this T cell receptor beta chain was carried out in a study of CD8+CD57+ T cells in acquired aplastic anemia. Points from the study as a whole: Patients and controls were not found to differ significantly in CD8+ Simpson's diversity.

Germline V gives CDR1 SGHRS, CDR2 YFSETQ. V shed 0 bases, J shed 4 bases, and the junction held 9 bases outside the gene matches. The CDR3 extends over 16 amino acids. Template material for TCR beta VDJ and CDR3 profiling consisted of genomic DNA. Via MiXCR, TCRdb re-called the reads, giving one row per CDR3 protein. The data contain more than 100,000 distinct CDR3 sequences, around two fifths of them singletons. About this clonotype: Its specificity is not known. A much larger clone differs from this one at a single base, so this may be a read error. This likely comes from a read error, as the CDR3 has no conserved phenylalanine or tryptophan at its end.

Sequenced input: sorted CD4+, CD8+, or CD8+CD57+ T cells (not recorded which) from PBMCs. The clonotype comes from a human donor in good health, serving as a control. This chain joins TRBV5-1 and TRBJ2-5; 7 nucleotides line up with TRBD2. The CDR3 protein is CASSLAWSGKGETQYL. In nucleotides, the CDR3 is TGCGCCAGCAGCTTGGCTTGGAGCGGGAAGGGAGAGACCCAGTACCTC.